These 4 T cell receptor beta chains were sequenced from one sample in a study of Tregs in tolerant kidney transplant recipients. Sequencing used immunoSEQ multiplex PCR; TCRdb keeps in-frame clones, though not all of them. Of tens of thousands of clones listed, about 90% are singletons. Sequenced sample: Tregs from blood. Every receptor here comes from a human donor in good health.

In nucleotides, the CDR3 is TGTGCCAGTAGTCCTTGGGATTACACCGGGGAGCTGTTTTTT. It specifies CASSPWDYTGELFF. The chain has TRBV19 and TRBJ2-2, with unresolved D. V was trimmed by 5 bases and J by 3 bases, leaving 10 bases between them. The CDR3 contains 14 residues. The germline V gene encodes CDR1 LNHDA and CDR2 SQIVND (reference sequence).

The chain employs TRBV6-1 and TRBJ2-1; D is possibly TRBD2 (5 bases). The CDR3 loop spans 13 amino acids. The ends were cut back, 11 bases at V and 3 bases at J, with 14 bases in the middle. CDR1 and CDR2 from the germline V gene are MNHNS and SASEGT. The DNA for the CDR3 is TGTGCCTCCCGGTCGGGGATCTACAATGAGCAGTTCTTC. This translates into CASRSGIYNEQFF.

The chain has TRBV9 and TRBJ1-6, with 7 bases lining up with TRBD1. V dropped 4 bases and J dropped 10; count of bases not matched to a gene: 8. CDR1 and CDR2 (germline): SGDLS, YYNGEE. CDR3 length: 14 amino acids. In DNA form, the CDR3 reads TGTGCCAGCAGCCGAGACAGGGTGGGGTCACCCCTCCACTTT. It translates to CASSRDRVGSPLHF.

The chain is built from TRBV6-5 and TRBJ1-2; D unclear. Germline assignment: CDR1 MNHEY and CDR2 SVGAGI. The CDR3 extends over 14 amino acids. V lost 0 bases and J lost 10, with 15 bases in between. The CDR3 nucleotides read TGTGCCAGCAGTTACTCGGTGGTGTCGGCACCCTACACCTTC. Protein product: CASSYSVVSAPYTF.